This T cell receptor beta chain was observed in a study of shared clonotypes between healthy human individuals. TCRdb's copy holds only in-frame clones and misses some; the assay was immunoSEQ multiplex PCR. Of 1.5 million to 2.5 million clones detected, about 95% appear once; the ten largest clones hold 1.2%. The naive CD8 fraction comprised CD45RO-negative cells positively selected for CCR7 and excluded terminally differentiated effector memory CD45RA+ cells. Trimming removed 3 bases from V and 8 bases from J; junction bases left unmatched: 6. Germline V gene data show CDR1 as SNHLY and CDR2 as FYNNEI. This CDR3 comprises 15 residues.

Sample: naive CD8+ T cells sorted from blood. The J gene is TRBJ2-4, the V gene TRBV2; TRBD2 agrees at 11 bases. The receptor was derived from a man aged 18 to 30 in good health. The CDR3: CASSDPGLAEDIQYF. The CDR3 DNA reads TGTGCCAGCAGTGATCCGGGACTAGCGGAAGACATTCAGTACTTC.